Included here is one T cell receptor beta chain sequence, with context. cDNA came from around 0.5 to 1 ug RNA primed by random hexamers. One entry per CDR3 protein results from TCRdb running MiXCR on the immunoSEQ multiplex PCR reads. The table has around 71,000 distinct CDR3 sequences, 93% seen once. Germline V lookup: CDR1 DFQATT, CDR2 SNEGSKA (reference sequence). The CDR3 is made up of 16 amino acids. Trimming removed 1 base from V and 2 bases from J; junction bases left unmatched: 9. These data are taken from a study of CD8 T cells in Susac syndrome. The receptor's source is a human donor with Susac syndrome. Specimen: CD4+ T cells from PBMCs. This chain links TRBV20-1 with TRBJ2-3; 7 bases align to TRBD2. CDR3 sequence (DNA): TGCAGTGCTAGAGGAGGAACGGGGGGACTCACAGATACGCAGTATTTT. Its protein is CSARGGTGGLTDTQYF.